This entry lists 10 T cell receptor beta chains sequenced from one sample in a study of blood T cell repertoires in COVID-19. TCRdb's copy holds only in-frame clones and misses some; the assay was immunoSEQ multiplex PCR. This sample has about 110,000 clones, with about 79% found just once. Material: peripheral blood. These receptors were obtained from a woman of 80 years or more with active or convalescent COVID-19.

This clone was counted once. V and J are TRBV2 and TRBJ1-5, with 7 positions matching TRBD1. V lost 6 bases, J lost 0 bases, and 5 bases stayed unmatched. The CDR3 consists of 15 residues. CDR1 SNHLY and CDR2 FYNNEI come from the germline V gene. The CDR3 here is CASSPTGNSNQPQHF. DNA for the CDR3: TGTGCCAGCAGCCCGACAGGGAATAGCAATCAGCCCCAGCATTTT.

This chain uses TRBV5-6 with TRBJ1-5; D unclear. Germline values: CDR1 SGHDT, CDR2 YYEEEE. The CDR3 covers 16 residues. V was shortened by 0 bases and J by 2 bases, with 12 bases between the two germline ends. CDR3 in DNA: TGTGCCAGCAGCTTGGCCGGCCTGGGAGGCAATCAGCCCCAGCATTTT. This encodes CASSLAGLGGNQPQHF.

The V and J genes are TRBV6-6 and TRBJ2-7; TRBD2 agrees at 10 bases. Germline lookup yields CDR1 MNHNY and CDR2 SVGAGI (reference sequence). V lost 2 bases and J lost 6; bases outside the gene matches: 4. The CDR3 covers 14 residues. CDR3 residues: CASSYNLAGAEQYF. CDR3 coding DNA: TGTGCCAGCAGTTACAACCTAGCGGGAGCCGAGCAGTACTTC.

J is TRBJ2-2 and V is TRBV5-1, with 7 bases lining up with TRBD2. CDR1 SGHRS and CDR2 YFSETQ come from the germline V gene. Germline trimming cut 4 bases from V and 4 bases from J; bases unmatched to any gene: 4. This CDR3 has 14 amino acids. The CDR3 nucleotides are TGCGCCAGCAGCCCCCGGGGGGTCACCGGGGAGCTGTTTTTT. This sequence encodes CASSPRGVTGELFF.

DNA of the CDR3: TGTGCCACCGGGACTCCCGGAGAGCAGTACTTC. It encodes CATGTPGEQYF. The chain links TRBV24-1 to TRBJ2-7; maybe TRBD2 (6 bases). Germline CDR1 and CDR2: KGHDR and SFDVKD. The CDR3 sequence is 11 residues long. The V and J ends lost 9 bases and 7 bases respectively, with 12 bases between them.

V is TRBV7-3 and J is TRBJ2-7; TRBD2 agrees at 11 bases. V lost 2 bases to trimming and J lost 5 bases; unmatched junction nucleotides: 5. The CDR3 spans 15 residues. From germline, CDR1 is SGHTA and CDR2 FQGTGA. The CDR3 region has the DNA TGTGCCAGCAGCTTAGCTAGCGGGAGGTCCCACGAGCAGTACTTC. Translating gives CASSLASGRSHEQYF.

The chain is built from TRBV5-1 and TRBJ2-7, with 9 bases identical to TRBD2. Germline trimming cut 1 base from V and 7 bases from J; bases unmatched to any gene: 6. This CDR3 contains 14 residues. The germline V gene encodes CDR1 SGHRS and CDR2 YFSETQ. Here the CDR3 DNA reads TGCGCCAGCAGCTTGTTCGGCGGGGGGGAGGAGCAGTACTTC. It specifies CASSLFGGGEEQYF.

The rearrangement links TRBV6-5 to TRBJ1-1, with 10 bases matching TRBD1. V lost 7 bases to trimming and J lost 6 bases; unmatched junction nucleotides: 11. The CDR3 runs to 15 residues. Germline V CDR1 and CDR2: MNHEY, SVGAGI. The CDR3: CASIIRLDRGAEAFF. CDR3 DNA sequence: TGTGCCAGCATCATACGGTTGGACAGGGGGGCTGAAGCTTTCTTT.

J is TRBJ2-1 and V is TRBV28; D is undetermined. CDR1 MDHEN and CDR2 SYDVKM come from the germline V gene. This CDR3 has 13 amino acids. The germline V and J ends were trimmed by 6 bases and 3 bases, with 9 bases remaining between them. CDR3 sequence: CASSATGYNEQFF. The CDR3 nucleotides are TGTGCCAGCAGCGCGACTGGCTACAATGAGCAGTTCTTC.

The chain joins TRBV5-1 to TRBJ1-3; D is unresolved. The V end was cut by 7 bases, the J end by 0 bases, with 11 bases between. CDR3 size: 14 residues. From germline, CDR1 is SGHRS and CDR2 YFSETQ. CDR3 DNA: TGCGCCAGCGCGCGGGAGGGCTCTGGAAACACCATATATTTT. This codes for CASAREGSGNTIYF.